This T cell receptor (beta chain) comes out of a study of control samples from healthy donors and cancer patients. This CDR3 has 15 amino acids. Germline V gene data show CDR1 as KGHDR and CDR2 as SFDVKD. V lost 4 bases to trimming and J lost 4 bases, with 15 bases between them. Libraries were prepared by immunoSEQ multiplex PCR; TCRdb keeps only in-frame clonotypes and omits some of them. The table includes 55,000 to 85,000 clones, under 90% detected once. Worth noting for this clone: The sample carries other DNA sequences with the same CDR3.

This TCR was sampled from a man aged 55-75 years with lung cancer. The source material was PBMCs. V and J are TRBV24-1 and TRBJ2-5, with D perhaps assigned TRBD1 or TRBD2 (5 bases each). The CDR3 DNA reads TGTGCCACCAGTGACCCCGGGACGAGCGGAGAGACCCAGTACTTC. Protein: CATSDPGTSGETQYF.